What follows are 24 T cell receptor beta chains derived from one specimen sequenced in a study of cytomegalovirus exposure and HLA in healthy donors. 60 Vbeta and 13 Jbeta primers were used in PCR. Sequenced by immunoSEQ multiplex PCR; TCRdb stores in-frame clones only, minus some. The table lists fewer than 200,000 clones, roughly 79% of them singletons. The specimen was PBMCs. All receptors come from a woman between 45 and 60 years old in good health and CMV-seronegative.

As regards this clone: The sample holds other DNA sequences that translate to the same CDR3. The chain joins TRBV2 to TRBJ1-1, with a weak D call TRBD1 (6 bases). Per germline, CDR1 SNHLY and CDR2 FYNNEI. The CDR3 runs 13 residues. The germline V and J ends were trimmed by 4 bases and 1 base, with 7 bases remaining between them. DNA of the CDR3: TGTGCCAGCAGTGCGGGACAGAACACTGAAGCTTTCTTT. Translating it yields CASSAGQNTEAFF. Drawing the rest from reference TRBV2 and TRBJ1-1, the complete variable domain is EPEVTQTPSHQVTQMGQEVILRCVPISNHLYFYWYRQILGQKVEFLVSFYNNEISEKSEIFDDQFSVERPDGSNFTLKIRSTKLEDSAMYFCASSAGQNTEAFFGQGTRLTVV.

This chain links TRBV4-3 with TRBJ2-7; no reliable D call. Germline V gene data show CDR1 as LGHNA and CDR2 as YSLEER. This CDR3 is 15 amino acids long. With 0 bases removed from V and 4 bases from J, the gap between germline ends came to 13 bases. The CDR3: CASSQDALIMYEQYF. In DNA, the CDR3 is TGCGCCAGCAGCCAAGATGCACTAATAATGTACGAGCAGTACTTC.

CDR3 bases: TGTGCCATCAGTGGACTAGCGGGCCCCGGGGGGACCGGGGAGCTGTTTTTT. Amino acid sequence: CAISGLAGPGGTGELFF. This chain uses TRBV10-3 with TRBJ2-2; 10 nucleotides line up with TRBD2. CDR3 length: 17 amino acids. Unmatched junction bases numbered 10, after V lost 4 bases and J lost 5 bases. Germline V gene lookup returns CDR1 ENHRY and CDR2 SYGVKD.

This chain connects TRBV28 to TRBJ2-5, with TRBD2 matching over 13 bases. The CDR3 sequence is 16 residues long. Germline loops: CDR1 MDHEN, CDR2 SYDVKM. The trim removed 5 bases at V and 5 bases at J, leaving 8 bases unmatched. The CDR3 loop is CASSPLTSGRAETQYF. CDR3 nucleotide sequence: TGTGCCAGCAGTCCCCTCACTAGCGGGAGGGCGGAGACCCAGTACTTC.

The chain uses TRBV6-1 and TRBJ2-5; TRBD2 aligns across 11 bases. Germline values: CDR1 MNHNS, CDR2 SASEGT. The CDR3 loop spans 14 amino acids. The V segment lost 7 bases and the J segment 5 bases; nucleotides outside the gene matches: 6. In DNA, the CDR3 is TGTGCCAGCAACCTAGCGGGGGGCCGGGAGACCCAGTACTTC. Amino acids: CASNLAGGRETQYF.

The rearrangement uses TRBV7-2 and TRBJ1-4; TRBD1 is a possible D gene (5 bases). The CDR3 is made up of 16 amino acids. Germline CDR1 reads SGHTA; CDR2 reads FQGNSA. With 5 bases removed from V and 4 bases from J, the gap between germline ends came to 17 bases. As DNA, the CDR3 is TGTGCCAGCAGCCCCGGGGGGGGGTCGATTAATGAAAAACTGTTTTTT. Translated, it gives CASSPGGGSINEKLFF. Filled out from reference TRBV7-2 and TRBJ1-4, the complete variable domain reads GAGVSQSPSNKVTEKGKDVELRCDPISGHTALYWYRQSLGQGLEFLIYFQGNSAPDKSGLPSDRFSAERTGGSVSTLTIQRTQQEDSAVYLCASSPGGGSINEKLFFGSGTQLSVL.

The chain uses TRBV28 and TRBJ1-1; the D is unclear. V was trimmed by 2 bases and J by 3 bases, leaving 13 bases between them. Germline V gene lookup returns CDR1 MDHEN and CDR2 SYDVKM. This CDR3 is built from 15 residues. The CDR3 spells CASSLRGVQDTEAFF. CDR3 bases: TGTGCCAGCAGTTTACGGGGAGTTCAGGACACTGAAGCTTTCTTT. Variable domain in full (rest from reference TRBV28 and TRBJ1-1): DVKVTQSSRYLVKRTGEKVFLECVQDMDHENMFWYRQDPGLGLRLIYFSYDVKMKEKGDIPEGYSVSREKKERFSLILESASTNQTSMYLCASSLRGVQDTEAFFGQGTRLTVV.

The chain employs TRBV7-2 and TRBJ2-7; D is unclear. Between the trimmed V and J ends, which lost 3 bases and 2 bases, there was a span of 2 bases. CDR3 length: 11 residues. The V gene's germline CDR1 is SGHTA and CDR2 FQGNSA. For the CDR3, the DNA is TGTGCCAGCAGCTTCGCCTACGAGCAGTACTTC. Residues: CASSFAYEQYF.

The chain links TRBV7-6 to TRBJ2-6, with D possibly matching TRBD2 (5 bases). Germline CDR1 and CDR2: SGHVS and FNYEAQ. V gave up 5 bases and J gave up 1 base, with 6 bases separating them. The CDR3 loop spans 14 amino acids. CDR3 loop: CASSPGSGANVLTF. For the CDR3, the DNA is TGTGCCAGCAGCCCGGGGTCTGGGGCCAACGTCCTGACTTTC. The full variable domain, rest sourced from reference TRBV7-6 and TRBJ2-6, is GAGVSQSPRYKVTKRGQDVALRCDPISGHVSLYWYRQALGQGPEFLTYFNYEAQQDKSGLPNDRFSAERPEGSISTLTIQRTEQRDSAMYRCASSPGSGANVLTFGAGSRLTVL.

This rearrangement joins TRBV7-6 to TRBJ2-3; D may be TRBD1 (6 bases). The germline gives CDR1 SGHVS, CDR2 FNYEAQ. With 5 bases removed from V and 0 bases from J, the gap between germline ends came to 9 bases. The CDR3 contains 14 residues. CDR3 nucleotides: TGTGCCAGCAGCCCACAGGGTAGCACAGATACGCAGTATTTT. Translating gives CASSPQGSTDTQYF.

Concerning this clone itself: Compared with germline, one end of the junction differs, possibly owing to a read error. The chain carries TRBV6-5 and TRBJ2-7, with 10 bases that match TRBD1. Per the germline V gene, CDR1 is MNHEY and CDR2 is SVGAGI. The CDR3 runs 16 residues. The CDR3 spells CASSYGTGEYPYGQYF. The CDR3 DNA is TGTGCCAGCAGTTACGGGACAGGGGAGTACCCCTACGGGCAGTACTTC.

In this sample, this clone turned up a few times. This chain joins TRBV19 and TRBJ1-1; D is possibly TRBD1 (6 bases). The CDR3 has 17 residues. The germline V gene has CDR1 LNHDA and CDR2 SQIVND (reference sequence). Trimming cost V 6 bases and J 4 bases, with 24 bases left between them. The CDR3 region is CASRAAYRFQGGTEAFF. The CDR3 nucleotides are TGTGCCAGTAGGGCAGCATACAGGTTCCAAGGGGGCACTGAAGCTTTCTTT.

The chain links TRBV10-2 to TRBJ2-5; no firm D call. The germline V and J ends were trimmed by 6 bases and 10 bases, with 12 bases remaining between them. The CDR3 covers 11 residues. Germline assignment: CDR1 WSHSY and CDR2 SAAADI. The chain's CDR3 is CASSVSQIQYF. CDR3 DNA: TGCGCCAGCAGCGTATCCCAGATCCAGTACTTC.

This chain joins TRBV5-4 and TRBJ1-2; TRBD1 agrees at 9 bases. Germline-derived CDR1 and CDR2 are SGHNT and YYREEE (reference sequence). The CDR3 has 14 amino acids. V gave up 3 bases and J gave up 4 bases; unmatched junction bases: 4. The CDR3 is CASSWGQGTYGYTF. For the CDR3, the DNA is TGTGCCAGCAGCTGGGGACAGGGAACCTATGGCTACACCTTC.

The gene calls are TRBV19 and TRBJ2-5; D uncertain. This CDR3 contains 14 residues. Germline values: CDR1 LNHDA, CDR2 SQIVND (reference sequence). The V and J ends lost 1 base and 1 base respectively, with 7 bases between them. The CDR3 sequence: CASSIGYSQETQYF. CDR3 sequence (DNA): TGTGCCAGTAGTATAGGTTACAGCCAAGAGACCCAGTACTTC.

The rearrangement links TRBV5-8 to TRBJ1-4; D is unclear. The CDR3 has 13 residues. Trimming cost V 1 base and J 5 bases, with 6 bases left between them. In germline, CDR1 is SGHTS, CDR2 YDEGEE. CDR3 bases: TGTGCCAGCAGCTTGCTCAGGAATGAAAAACTGTTTTTT. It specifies CASSLLRNEKLFF. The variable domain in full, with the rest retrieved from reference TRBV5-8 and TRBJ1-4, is EAGVTQSPTHLIKTRGQQATLRCSPISGHTSVYWYQQALGLGLQFLLWYDEGEERNRGNFPPRFSGRQFPNYSSELNVNALELEDSALYLCASSLLRNEKLFFGSGTQLSVL.

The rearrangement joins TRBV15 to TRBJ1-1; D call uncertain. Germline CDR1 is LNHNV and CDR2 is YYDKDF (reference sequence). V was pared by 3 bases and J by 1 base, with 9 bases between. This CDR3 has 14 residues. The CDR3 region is CATSRAVGNTEAFF. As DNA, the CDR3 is TGTGCCACCAGCAGGGCGGTAGGGAACACTGAAGCTTTCTTT.

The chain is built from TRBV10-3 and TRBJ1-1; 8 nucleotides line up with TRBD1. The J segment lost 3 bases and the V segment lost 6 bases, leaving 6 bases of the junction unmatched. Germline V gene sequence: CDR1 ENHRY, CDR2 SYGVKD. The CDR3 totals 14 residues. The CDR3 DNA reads TGTGCCATCAGGGGACAGGCTGGGGACACTGAAGCTTTCTTT. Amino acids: CAIRGQAGDTEAFF.

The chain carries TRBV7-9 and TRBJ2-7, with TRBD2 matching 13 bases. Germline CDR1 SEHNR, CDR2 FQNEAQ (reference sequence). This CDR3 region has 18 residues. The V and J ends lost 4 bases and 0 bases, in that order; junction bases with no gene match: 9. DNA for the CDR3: TGTGCCAGCAGCTCTCCGGGACTAGCGGGATGGAGCTCCTACGAGCAGTACTTC. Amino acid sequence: CASSSPGLAGWSSYEQYF.

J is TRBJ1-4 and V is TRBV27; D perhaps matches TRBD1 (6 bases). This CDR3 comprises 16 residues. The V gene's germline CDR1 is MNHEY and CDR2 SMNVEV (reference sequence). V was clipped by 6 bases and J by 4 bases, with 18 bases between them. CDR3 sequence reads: CASRATAGGLNEKLFF. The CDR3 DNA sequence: TGTGCCAGCAGGGCAACGGCGGGGGGCCTTAATGAAAAACTGTTTTTT.

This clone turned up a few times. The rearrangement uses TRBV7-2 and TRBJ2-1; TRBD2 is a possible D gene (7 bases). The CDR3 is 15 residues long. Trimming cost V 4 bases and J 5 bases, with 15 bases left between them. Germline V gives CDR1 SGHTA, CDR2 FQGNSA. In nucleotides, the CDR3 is TGTGCCAGCAGCTCCGAGGGGGGGCCCCACAATGAGCAGTTCTTC. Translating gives CASSSEGGPHNEQFF.

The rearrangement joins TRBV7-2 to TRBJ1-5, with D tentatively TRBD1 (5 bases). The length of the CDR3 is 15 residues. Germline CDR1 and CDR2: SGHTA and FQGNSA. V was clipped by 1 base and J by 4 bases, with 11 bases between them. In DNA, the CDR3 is TGTGCCAGCAGCTTAGGGGGGGGAGGTAATCAGCCCCAGCATTTT. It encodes CASSLGGGGNQPQHF. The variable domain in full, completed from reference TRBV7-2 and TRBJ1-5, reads GAGVSQSPSNKVTEKGKDVELRCDPISGHTALYWYRQSLGQGLEFLIYFQGNSAPDKSGLPSDRFSAERTGGSVSTLTIQRTQQEDSAVYLCASSLGGGGNQPQHFGDGTRLSIL.

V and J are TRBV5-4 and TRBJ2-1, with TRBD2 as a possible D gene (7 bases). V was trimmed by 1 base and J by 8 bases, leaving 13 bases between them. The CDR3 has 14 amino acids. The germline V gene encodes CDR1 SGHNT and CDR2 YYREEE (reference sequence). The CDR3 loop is CASSLTGGVYEQFF. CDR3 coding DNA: TGTGCCAGCAGCTTGACGGGGGGCGTCTATGAGCAGTTCTTC.

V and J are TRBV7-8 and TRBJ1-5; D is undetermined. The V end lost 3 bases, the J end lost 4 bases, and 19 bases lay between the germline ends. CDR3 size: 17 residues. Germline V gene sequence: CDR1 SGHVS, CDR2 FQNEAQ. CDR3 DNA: TGTGCCAGCAGCTTTGTGGGGAGCACCCAGTTGAATCAGCCCCAGCATTTT. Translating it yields CASSFVGSTQLNQPQHF.